Following are 4 T cell receptor beta chains from one sample sequenced in a study of T-cell memory formation after mild COVID-19. TCRdb re-called the 5' RACE reads with MiXCR, one entry per CDR3 protein. The sample yields roughly 340,000 distinct CDR3 sequences, approximately 15% seen once. The sequencing sample was made of PBMCs or a T cell subset sorted from them (not recorded which). The origin of the receptors is a young man who had mild COVID-19 (a few samples of this study predate the infection). Cell type and time point are not known.

This clonotype has only a few counts. The rearrangement uses TRBV5-1 and TRBJ2-7, with TRBD1 as a possible D gene (6 bases). Looked up from germline, CDR1 is SGHRS and CDR2 is YFSETQ. This CDR3 is built from 14 residues. V dropped 2 bases and J dropped 3 bases, with 12 bases sitting between them. CDR3 loop: CASSLWGPHYEQYF. CDR3 nucleotide sequence: TGCGCCAGCAGCTTATGGGGGCCCCACTACGAGCAGTACTTC.

This clonotype was seen only a few times. The chain links TRBV4-3 to TRBJ2-2; unclear D gene. There are 16 residues in the CDR3. Between the trimmed V and J ends, which lost 2 bases and 4 bases, there was a span of 14 bases. Germline CDR1 LGHNA, CDR2 YSLEER. DNA of the CDR3: TGCGCCAGCAGCCAAAGTGTGGCAGTTCGCACCGGGGAGCTGTTTTTT. It codes for CASSQSVAVRTGELFF.

The CDR3 sequence is CASSLGTGYTF. The CDR3 DNA is TGTGCCAGCAGCTTGGGGACGGGCTACACCTTC. The chain couples TRBV7-9 to TRBJ1-2; D might be TRBD1 (5 bases). Germline CDR1 SEHNR, CDR2 FQNEAQ (reference sequence). CDR3 size: 11 residues. With 3 bases removed from V and 8 bases from J, the gap between germline ends came to 7 bases.

This clonotype was observed many times. The chain recombines TRBV7-9 with TRBJ2-1; maybe TRBD1 (5 bases). V lost 2 bases, J lost 7 bases, and 15 bases lay in between. CDR3 length: 15 amino acids. Germline loops: CDR1 SEHNR, CDR2 FQNEAQ (reference sequence). CDR3 bases: TGTGCCAGCAGCTTAAGGGGCGGAGCTGGGAATGAGCAGTTCTTC. Translation: CASSLRGGAGNEQFF.